This entry concerns a single T cell receptor beta chain. Its specificity is unknown. This record belongs to a study of OX40 agonist ivuxolimab in advanced cancers. Study in general: Cancers in dose escalation were hepatocellular, melanoma, renal cell and head and neck. Study-wide results and limits: Partial responders at 0.1-3.0 mg/kg showed near-lowest clonal expansion. CD8+ T cells averaged more expanded clones than CD4+.

The CDR3 is 16 amino acids. Germline V gives CDR1 KGHSH, CDR2 LQKENI. V was cut by 2 bases and J by 0 bases, with 11 bases left in between. Sequencing was performed with immunoSEQ multiplex PCR; in TCRdb, only in-frame clones are kept and a portion is missing. This table holds about 120,000 clones, about 94% found once. The genes are TRBV18 and TRBJ1-5; D ambiguous. This TCR derives from an adult with an advanced solid tumor such as melanoma, head and neck, liver or kidney cancer. The source material was CD4+ or CD8+ T cells sorted from blood, sampled in a trial of the OX40 agonist ivuxolimab. The CDR3 loop reads CASSPFGLNSNQPQHF. The CDR3 DNA reads TGTGCCAGCTCACCATTCGGACTCAATAGCAATCAGCCCCAGCATTTT.